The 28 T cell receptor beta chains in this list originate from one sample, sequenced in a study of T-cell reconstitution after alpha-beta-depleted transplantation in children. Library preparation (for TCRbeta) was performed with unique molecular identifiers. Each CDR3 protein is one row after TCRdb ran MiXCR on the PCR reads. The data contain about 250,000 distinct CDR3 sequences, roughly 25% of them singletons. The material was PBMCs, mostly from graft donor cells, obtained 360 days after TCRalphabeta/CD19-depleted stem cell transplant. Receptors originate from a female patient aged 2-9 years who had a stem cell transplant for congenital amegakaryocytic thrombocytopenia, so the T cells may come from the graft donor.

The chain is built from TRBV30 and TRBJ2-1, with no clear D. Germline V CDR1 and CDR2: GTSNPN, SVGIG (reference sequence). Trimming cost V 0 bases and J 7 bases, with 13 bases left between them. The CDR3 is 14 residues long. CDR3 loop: CAWSVRLVVNEQFF. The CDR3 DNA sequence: TGTGCCTGGAGTGTAAGGCTGGTAGTGAATGAGCAGTTCTTC.

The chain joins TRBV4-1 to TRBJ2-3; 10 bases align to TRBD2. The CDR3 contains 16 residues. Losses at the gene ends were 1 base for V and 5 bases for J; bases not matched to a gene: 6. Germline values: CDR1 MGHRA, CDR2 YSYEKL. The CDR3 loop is CASSQVLAGDQDTQYF. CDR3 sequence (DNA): TGCGCCAGCAGCCAAGTCCTAGCGGGAGACCAAGATACGCAGTATTTT.

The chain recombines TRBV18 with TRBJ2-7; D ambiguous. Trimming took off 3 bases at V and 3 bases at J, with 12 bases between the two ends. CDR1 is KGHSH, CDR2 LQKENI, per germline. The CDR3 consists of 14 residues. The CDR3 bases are TGTGCCAGCTCACCCGAACGACTGGGCTACGAGCAGTACTTC. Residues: CASSPERLGYEQYF.

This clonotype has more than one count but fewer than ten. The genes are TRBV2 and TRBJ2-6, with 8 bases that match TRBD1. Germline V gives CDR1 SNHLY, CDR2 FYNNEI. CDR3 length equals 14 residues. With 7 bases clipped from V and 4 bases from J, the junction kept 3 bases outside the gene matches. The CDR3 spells CASKDRAGANVLTF. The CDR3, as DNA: TGTGCCAGCAAGGACAGGGCCGGGGCCAACGTCCTGACTTTC.

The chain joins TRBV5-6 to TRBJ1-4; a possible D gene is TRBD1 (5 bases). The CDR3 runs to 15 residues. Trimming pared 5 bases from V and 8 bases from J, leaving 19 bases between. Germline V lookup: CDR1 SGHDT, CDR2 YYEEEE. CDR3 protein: CASSLRTGGGEKLFF. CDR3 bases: TGTGCCAGCAGTCTAAGAACCGGGGGTGGGGAAAAACTGTTTTTT.

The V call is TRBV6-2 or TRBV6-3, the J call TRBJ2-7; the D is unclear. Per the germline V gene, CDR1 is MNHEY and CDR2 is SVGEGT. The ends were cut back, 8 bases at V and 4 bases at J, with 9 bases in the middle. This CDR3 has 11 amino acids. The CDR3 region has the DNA TGTGCCAGCCAGGATCTTTACGAGCAGTACTTC. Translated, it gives CASQDLYEQYF.

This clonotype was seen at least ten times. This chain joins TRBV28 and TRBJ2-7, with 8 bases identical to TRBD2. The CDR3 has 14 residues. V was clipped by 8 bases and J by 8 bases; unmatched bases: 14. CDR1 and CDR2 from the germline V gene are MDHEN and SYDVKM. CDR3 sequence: CASETPGLGWKQYF. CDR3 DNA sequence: TGTGCCAGCGAAACTCCGGGACTAGGGTGGAAGCAGTACTTC. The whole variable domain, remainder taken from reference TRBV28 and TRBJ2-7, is DVKVTQSSRYLVKRTGEKVFLECVQDMDHENMFWYRQDPGLGLRLIYFSYDVKMKEKGDIPEGYSVSREKKERFSLILESASTNQTSMYLCASETPGLGWKQYFGPGTRLTVT.

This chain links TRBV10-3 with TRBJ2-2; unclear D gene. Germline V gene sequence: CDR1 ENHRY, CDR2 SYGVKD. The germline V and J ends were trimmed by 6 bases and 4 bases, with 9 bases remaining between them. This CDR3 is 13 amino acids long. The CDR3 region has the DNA TGTGCCATCAGGGGGTCCATCACCGGGGAGCTGTTTTTT. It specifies CAIRGSITGELFF.

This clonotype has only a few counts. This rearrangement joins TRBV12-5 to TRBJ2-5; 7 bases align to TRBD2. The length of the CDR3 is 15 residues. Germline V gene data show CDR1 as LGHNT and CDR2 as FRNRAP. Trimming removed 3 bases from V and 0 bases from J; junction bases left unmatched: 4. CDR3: CASGFGAGNQETQYF. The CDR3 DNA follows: TGTGCTAGTGGTTTCGGAGCGGGAAACCAAGAGACCCAGTACTTC.

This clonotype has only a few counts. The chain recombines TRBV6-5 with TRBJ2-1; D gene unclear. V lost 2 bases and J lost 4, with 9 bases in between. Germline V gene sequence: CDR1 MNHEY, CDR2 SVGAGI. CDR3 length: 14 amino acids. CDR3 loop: CASSYTNDYNEQFF. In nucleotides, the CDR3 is TGTGCCAGCAGTTACACCAACGATTACAATGAGCAGTTCTTC.

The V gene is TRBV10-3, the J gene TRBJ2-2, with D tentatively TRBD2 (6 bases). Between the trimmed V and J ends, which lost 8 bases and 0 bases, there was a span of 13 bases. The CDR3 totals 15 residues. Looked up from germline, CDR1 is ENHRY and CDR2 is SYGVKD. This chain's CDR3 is CAIALGGPNTGELFF. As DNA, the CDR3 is TGTGCCATCGCTTTGGGGGGACCGAACACCGGGGAGCTGTTTTTT.

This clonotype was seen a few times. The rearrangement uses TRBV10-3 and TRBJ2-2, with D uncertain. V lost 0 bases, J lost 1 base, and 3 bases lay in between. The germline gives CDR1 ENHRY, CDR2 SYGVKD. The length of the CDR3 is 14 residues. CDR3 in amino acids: CAISESGNTGELFF. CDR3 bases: TGTGCCATCAGTGAGTCAGGGAACACCGGGGAGCTGTTTTTT.

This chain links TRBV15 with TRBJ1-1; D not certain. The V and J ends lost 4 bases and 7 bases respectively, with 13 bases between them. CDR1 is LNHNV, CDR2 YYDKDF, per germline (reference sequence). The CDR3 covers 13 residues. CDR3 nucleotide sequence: TGTGCCACCAGCATGGCCTCTGGAAGTGAAGCTTTCTTT. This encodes CATSMASGSEAFF.

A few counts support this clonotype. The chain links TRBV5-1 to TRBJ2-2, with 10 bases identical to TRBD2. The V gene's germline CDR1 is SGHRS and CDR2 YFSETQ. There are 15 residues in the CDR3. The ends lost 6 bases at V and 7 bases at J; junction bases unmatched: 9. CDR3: CASTQTSGTGGELFF. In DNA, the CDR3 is TGCGCCAGCACCCAAACTAGCGGGACTGGCGGGGAGCTGTTTTTT.

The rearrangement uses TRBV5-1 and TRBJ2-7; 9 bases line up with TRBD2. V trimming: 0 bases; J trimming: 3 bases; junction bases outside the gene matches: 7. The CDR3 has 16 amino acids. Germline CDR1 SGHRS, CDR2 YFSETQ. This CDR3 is CASSLARRTSDYEQYF. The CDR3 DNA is TGCGCCAGCAGCTTGGCCCGCCGGACTAGCGACTACGAGCAGTACTTC.

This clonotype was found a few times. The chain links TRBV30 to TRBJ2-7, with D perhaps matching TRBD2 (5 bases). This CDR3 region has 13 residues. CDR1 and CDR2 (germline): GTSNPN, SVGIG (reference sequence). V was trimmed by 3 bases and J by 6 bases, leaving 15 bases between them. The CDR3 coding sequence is TGTGCCTGGAGCCCCGGGGTACCTCCCGAGCAGTACTTC. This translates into CAWSPGVPPEQYF.

CDR3 protein: CAISESRLGVNEKLFF. The CDR3 region has the DNA TGTGCCATCAGTGAGTCTAGGTTAGGAGTGAATGAAAAACTGTTTTTT. This sequence joins TRBV10-3 and TRBJ1-4, with D uncertain. The V end was cut by 0 bases, the J end by 5 bases, with 13 bases between. Germline V CDR1 and CDR2: ENHRY, SYGVKD. The CDR3 totals 16 residues.

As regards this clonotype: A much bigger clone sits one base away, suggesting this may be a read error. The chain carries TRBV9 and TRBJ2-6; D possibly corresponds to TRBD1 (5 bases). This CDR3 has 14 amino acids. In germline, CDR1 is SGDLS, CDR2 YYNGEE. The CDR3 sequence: CASQPASGANVLAF. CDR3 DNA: TGTGCCAGCCAACCGGCATCTGGGGCCAACGTCCTGGCTTTC.

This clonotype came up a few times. The chain's CDR3 is CASSLGPGQDLYEQYF. The CDR3 DNA follows: TGCGCCAGCAGCTTGGGACCGGGACAGGACCTCTACGAGCAGTACTTC. The V call is TRBV5-1, the J call TRBJ2-7, with 8 bases matching TRBD1. V lost 0 bases and J lost 3; bases outside the gene matches: 8. CDR3 length: 16 amino acids. Germline V gene lookup returns CDR1 SGHRS and CDR2 YFSETQ.

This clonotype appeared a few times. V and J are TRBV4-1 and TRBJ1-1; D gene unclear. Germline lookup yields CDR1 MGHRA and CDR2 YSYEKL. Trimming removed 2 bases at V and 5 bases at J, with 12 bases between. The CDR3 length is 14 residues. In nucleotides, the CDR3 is TGCGCCAGCAGCCAACTGGGCTTGCGTACTGAAGCTTTCTTT. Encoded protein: CASSQLGLRTEAFF.

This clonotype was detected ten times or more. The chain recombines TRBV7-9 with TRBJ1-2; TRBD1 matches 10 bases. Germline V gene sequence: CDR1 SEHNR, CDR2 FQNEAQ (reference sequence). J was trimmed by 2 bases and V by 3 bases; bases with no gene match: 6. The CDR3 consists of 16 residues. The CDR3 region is CASSLPGDRGNYGYTF. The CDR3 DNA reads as TGTGCCAGCAGCTTGCCCGGGGACAGGGGAAACTATGGCTACACCTTC.

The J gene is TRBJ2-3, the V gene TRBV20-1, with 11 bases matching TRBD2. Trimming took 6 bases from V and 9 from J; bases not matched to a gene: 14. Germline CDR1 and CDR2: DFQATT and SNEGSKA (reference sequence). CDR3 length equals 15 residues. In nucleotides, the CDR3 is TGCAGTGCCCCCCGACTAGCGGGGACTCGAGGGACGCAGTATTTT. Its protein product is CSAPRLAGTRGTQYF.

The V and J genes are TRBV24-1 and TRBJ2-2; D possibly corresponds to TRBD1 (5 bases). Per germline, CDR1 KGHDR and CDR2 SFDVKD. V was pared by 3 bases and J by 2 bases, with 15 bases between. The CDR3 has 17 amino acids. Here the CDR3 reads CATSDPPGLLNTGELFF. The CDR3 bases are TGTGCCACCAGTGATCCCCCAGGGCTCCTTAACACCGGGGAGCTGTTTTTT.

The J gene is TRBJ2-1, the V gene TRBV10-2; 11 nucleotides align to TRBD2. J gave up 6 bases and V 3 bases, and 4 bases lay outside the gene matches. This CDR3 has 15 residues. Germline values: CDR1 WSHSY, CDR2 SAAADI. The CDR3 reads CASSEVLAGVNEQFF. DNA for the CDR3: TGCGCCAGCAGTGAAGTACTAGCGGGAGTCAATGAGCAGTTCTTC.

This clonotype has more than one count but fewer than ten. This CDR3 is CASRRLQETQYF. DNA for the CDR3: TGTGCCAGCAGACGGCTCCAAGAGACCCAGTACTTC. The rearrangement uses TRBV28 and TRBJ2-5, with D unresolved. The CDR3 is made up of 12 amino acids. Germline V gene sequence: CDR1 MDHEN, CDR2 SYDVKM. Trimming took 6 bases from V and 1 from J, leaving 6 bases between them.

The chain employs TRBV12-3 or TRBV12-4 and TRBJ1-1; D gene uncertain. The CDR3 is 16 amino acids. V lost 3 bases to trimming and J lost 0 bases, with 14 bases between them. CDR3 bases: TGTGCCAGCAGTTTTGTACCAGACCTCATGAACACTGAAGCTTTCTTT. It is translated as CASSFVPDLMNTEAFF.

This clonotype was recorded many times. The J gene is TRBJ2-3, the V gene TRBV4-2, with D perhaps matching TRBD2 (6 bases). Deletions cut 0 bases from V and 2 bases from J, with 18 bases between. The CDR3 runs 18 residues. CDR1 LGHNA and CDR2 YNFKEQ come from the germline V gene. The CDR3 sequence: CASSQDDRGREYTDTQYF. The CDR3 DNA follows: TGTGCCAGCAGCCAAGATGACCGCGGACGGGAGTACACAGATACGCAGTATTTT.

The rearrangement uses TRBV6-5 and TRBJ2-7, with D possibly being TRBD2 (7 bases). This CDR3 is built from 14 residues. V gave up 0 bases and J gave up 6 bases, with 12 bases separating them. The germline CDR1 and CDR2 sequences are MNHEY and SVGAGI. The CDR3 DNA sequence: TGTGCCAGCAGTTACTCAGGGGGGGCCCTCGAGCAGTACTTC. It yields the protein CASSYSGGALEQYF.